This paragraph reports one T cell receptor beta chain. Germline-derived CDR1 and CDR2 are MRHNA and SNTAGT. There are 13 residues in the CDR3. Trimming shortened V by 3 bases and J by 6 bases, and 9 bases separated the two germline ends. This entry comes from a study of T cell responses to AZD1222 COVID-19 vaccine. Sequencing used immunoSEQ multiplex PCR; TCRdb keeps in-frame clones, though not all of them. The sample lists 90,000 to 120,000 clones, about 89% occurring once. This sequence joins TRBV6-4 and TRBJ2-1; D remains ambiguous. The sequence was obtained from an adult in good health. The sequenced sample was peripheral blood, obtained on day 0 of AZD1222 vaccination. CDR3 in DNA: TGTGCCAGCAGTGAAACGGTTGGCAATGAGCAGTTCTTC. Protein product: CASSETVGNEQFF.